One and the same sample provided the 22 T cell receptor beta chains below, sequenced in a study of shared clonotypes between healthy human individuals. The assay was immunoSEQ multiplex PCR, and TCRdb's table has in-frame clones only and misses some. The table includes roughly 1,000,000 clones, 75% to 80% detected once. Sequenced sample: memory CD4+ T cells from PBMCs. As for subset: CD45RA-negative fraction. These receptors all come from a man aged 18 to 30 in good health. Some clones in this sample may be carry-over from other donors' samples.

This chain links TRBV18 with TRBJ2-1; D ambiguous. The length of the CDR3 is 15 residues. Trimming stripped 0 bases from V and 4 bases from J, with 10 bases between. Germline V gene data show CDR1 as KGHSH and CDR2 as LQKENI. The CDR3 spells CASSPPTQTYNEQFF. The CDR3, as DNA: TGTGCCAGCTCACCACCAACTCAGACTTACAATGAGCAGTTCTTC.

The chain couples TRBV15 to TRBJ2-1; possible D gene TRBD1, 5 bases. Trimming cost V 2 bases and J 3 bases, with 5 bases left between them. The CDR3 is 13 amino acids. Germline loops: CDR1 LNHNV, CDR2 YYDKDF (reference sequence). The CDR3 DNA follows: TGTGCCACCAGCAGACAGGGCTACAATGAGCAGTTCTTC. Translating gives CATSRQGYNEQFF.

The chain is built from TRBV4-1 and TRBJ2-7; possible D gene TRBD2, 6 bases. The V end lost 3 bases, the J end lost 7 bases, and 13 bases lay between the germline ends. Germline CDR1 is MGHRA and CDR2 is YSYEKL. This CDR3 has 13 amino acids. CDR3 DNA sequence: TGCGCCAGCAGCCAGGGGGACTCTGTGGAGCAGTACTTC. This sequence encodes CASSQGDSVEQYF.

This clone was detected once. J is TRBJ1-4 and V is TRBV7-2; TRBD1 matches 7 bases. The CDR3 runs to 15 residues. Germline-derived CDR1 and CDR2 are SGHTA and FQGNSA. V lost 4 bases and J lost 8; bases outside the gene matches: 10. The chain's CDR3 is CASSSSGGFREKLFF. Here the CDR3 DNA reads TGTGCCAGCAGCTCCTCAGGGGGTTTCCGAGAAAAACTGTTTTTT.

The CDR3 DNA is TGTGCCAGCAGCCCGACAGTTTCTTCCTACGAGCAGTACTTC. Protein product: CASSPTVSSYEQYF. The rearrangement joins TRBV11-2 to TRBJ2-7; possible D gene TRBD1, 5 bases. The ends were cut back, 5 bases at V and 1 base at J, with 12 bases in the middle. CDR1 SGHAT and CDR2 FQNNGV come from the germline V gene. This CDR3 is built from 14 residues.

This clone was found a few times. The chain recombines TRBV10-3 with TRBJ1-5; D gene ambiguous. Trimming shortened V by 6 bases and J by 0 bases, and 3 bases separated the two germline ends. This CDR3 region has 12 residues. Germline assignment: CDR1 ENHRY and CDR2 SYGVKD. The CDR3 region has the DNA TGTGCCATCAGCGGTAGCAATCAGCCCCAGCATTTT. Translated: CAISGSNQPQHF.

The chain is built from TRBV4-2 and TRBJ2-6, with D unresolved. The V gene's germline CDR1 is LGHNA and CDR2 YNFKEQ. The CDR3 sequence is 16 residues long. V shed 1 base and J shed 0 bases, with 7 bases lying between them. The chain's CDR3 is CASSQVQISGANVLTF. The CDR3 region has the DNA TGTGCCAGCAGCCAAGTACAGATCTCTGGGGCCAACGTCCTGACTTTC.

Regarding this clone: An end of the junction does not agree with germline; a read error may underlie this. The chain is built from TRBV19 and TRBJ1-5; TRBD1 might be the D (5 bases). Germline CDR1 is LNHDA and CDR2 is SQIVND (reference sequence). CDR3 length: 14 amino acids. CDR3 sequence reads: CASSDDSSYQPQHF. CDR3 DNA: TGTGCCAGTAGCGATGACAGTAGCTATCAGCCCCAGCATTTT.

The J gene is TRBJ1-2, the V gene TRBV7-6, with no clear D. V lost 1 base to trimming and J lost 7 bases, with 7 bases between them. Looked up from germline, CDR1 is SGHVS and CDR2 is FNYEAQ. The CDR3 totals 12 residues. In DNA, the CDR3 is TGTGCCAGCAGCTTAGTTCCGGGTGGCTACACCTTC. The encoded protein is CASSLVPGGYTF.

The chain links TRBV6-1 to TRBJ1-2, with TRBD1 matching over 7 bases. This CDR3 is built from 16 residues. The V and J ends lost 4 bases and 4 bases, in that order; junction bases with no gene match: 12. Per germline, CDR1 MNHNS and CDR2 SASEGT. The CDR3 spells CASSAQGTAIFYGYTF. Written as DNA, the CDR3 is TGTGCCAGCAGTGCGCAGGGGACAGCCATTTTCTATGGCTACACCTTC.

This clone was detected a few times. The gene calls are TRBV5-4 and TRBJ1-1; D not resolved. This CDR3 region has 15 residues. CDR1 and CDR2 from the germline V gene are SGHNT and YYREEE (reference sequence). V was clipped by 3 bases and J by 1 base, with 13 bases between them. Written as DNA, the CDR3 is TGTGCCAGCAGCTCTACGAGAGAGGGGAACACTGAAGCTTTCTTT. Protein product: CASSSTREGNTEAFF.

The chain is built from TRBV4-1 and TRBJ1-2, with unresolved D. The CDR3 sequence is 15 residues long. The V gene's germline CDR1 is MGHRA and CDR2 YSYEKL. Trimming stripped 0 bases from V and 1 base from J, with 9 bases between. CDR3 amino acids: CASSQDAENNYGYTF. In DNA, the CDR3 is TGCGCCAGCAGCCAAGACGCAGAAAATAACTATGGCTACACCTTC.

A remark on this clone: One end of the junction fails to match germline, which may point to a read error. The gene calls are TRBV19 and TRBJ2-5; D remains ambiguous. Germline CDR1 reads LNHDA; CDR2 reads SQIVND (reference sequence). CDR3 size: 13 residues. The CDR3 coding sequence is TGTGCCAGTAGTATAAATGCTCCGGATGCGGTTAACTTC. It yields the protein CASSINAPDAVNF.

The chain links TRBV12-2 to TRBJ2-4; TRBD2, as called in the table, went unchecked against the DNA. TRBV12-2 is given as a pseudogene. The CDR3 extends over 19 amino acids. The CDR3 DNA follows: TGTGCAAGTCGCTCCCCAAAGGCCGGGACTAGCGGAGCCAAAAACATTCAGTACTTC. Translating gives CASRSPKAGTSGAKNIQYF.

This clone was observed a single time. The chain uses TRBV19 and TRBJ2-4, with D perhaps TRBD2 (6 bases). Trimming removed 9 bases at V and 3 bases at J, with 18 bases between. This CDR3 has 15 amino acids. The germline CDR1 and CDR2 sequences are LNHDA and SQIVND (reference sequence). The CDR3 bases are TGTGCCAGCTCCGACCCTACGCGGGACAAAAACATTCAGTACTTC. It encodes CASSDPTRDKNIQYF. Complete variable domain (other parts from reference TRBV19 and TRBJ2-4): DGGITQSPKYLFRKEGQNVTLSCEQNLNHDAMYWYRQDPGQGLRLIYYSQIVNDFQKGDIAEGYSVSREKKESFPLTVTSAQKNPTAFYLCASSDPTRDKNIQYFGAGTRLSVL.

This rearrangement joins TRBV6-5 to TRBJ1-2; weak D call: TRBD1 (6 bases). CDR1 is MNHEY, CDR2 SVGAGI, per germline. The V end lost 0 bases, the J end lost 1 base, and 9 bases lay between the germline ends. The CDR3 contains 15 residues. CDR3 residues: CASSYSGGHNYGYTF. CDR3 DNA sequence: TGTGCCAGCAGTTACTCCGGGGGACATAACTATGGCTACACCTTC.

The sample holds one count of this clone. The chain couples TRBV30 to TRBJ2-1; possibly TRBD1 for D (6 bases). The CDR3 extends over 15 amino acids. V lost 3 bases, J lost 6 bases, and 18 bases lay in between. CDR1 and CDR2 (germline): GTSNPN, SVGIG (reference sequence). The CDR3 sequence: CAWSVPGHKSNEQFF. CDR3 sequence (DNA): TGTGCCTGGAGCGTCCCGGGACATAAAAGCAATGAGCAGTTCTTC.

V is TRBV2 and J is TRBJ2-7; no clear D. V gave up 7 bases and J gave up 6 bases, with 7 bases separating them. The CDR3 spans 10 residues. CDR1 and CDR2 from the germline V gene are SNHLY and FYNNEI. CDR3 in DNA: TGTGCCAGCACAAAGTCCGAGCAGTACTTC. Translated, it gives CASTKSEQYF.

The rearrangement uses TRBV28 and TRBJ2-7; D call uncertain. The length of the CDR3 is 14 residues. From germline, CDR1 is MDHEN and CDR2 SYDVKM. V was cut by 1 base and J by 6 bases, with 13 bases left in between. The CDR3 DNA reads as TGTGCCAGCAGTTTATTGGTCCCCCTCGGCGAGCAGTACTTC. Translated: CASSLLVPLGEQYF.

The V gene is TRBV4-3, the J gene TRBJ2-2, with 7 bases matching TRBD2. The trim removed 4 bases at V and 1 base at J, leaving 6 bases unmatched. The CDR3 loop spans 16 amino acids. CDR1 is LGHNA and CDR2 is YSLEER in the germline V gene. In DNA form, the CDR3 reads TGCGCCAGCAGCCGGGAAGCTAGCGGGAACACCGGGGAGCTGTTTTTT. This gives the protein CASSREASGNTGELFF.

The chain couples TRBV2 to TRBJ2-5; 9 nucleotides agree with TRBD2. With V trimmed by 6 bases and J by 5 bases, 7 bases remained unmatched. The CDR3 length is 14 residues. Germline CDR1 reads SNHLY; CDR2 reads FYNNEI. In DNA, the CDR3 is TGTGCCAGCAGGGCTAGCGGGAAAGGCGAGACCCAGTACTTC. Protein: CASRASGKGETQYF.

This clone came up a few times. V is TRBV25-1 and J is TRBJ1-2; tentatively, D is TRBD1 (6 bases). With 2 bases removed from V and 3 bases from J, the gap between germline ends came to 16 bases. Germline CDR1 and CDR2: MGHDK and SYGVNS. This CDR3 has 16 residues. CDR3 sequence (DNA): TGTGCCAGCAGTGAAGAGGGGGGGCGAGGGCACTATGGCTACACCTTC. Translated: CASSEEGGRGHYGYTF.